This entry lists 24 T cell receptor beta chains sequenced from one sample in a study of Ad26.COV2.S vaccination and SARS-CoV-2 variants. Clones were read by immunoSEQ multiplex PCR, and TCRdb kept only the in-frame ones, dropping some. This table holds around 450,000 clones, 80% to 95% found once. Treatment: some 20 received Ad26.COV2.S at low or high dose, single or two shots; five or six received placebo; per-sample allocation not given. Specimens were obtained on day 63 following the first vaccine or placebo injection. The sample consisted of peripheral blood, taken in a trial of Ad26.COV2.S vaccine versus placebo. The receptor set was obtained from a person between 18 and 59 years old who received the Ad26.COV2.S COVID-19 vaccine or a placebo.

V gene TRBV6-2 or TRBV6-3 combines with J gene TRBJ1-1; 10 positions agree with TRBD1. Germline CDR1 and CDR2: MNHEY and SVGEGT. Unmatched junction bases numbered 4, after V lost 5 bases and J lost 10 bases. The CDR3 covers 12 residues. Here the CDR3 reads CASSNDRGRAFF. DNA of the CDR3: TGTGCCAGCAGTAACGACAGGGGGCGAGCTTTCTTT.

This sequence joins TRBV10-3 and TRBJ2-7; TRBD2 aligns across 15 bases. Trimming removed 2 bases from V and 3 bases from J; junction bases left unmatched: 2. Germline V gene lookup returns CDR1 ENHRY and CDR2 SYGVKD. The CDR3 runs 16 residues. The DNA of the CDR3 is TGTGCCATCAGTGAGGGGACTAGCGGGAGGCACTACGAGCAGTACTTC. Amino acid sequence: CAISEGTSGRHYEQYF.

The gene calls are TRBV6-2 or TRBV6-3 and TRBJ2-7, with TRBD2 matching over 8 bases. Trimming cost V 5 bases and J 4 bases; bases outside gene matches: 7. CDR1 MNHEY and CDR2 SVGEGT come from the germline V gene. This CDR3 has 14 amino acids. CDR3 nucleotide sequence: TGTGCCAGCAGTACAAGCGGGAGTTTTTACGAGCAGTACTTC. It translates to CASSTSGSFYEQYF.

J is TRBJ1-6 and V is TRBV28; TRBD1 agrees at 8 bases. Trimming removed 8 bases from V and 7 bases from J; junction bases left unmatched: 10. This CDR3 spans 15 amino acids. CDR1 is MDHEN and CDR2 is SYDVKM in the germline V gene. CDR3 nucleotides: TGTGCCAGCGGACCAAGGGACAGGAAAAATTCACCCCTCCACTTT. Its protein is CASGPRDRKNSPLHF.

This chain joins TRBV28 and TRBJ2-7; 9 positions match TRBD1. Germline V gives CDR1 MDHEN, CDR2 SYDVKM. Trimming took 3 bases from V and 5 from J; bases not matched to a gene: 2. CDR3 length equals 13 residues. Here the CDR3 reads CASSFTGGDEQYF. The CDR3 region has the DNA TGTGCCAGCAGTTTCACAGGGGGCGACGAGCAGTACTTC.

V usage is TRBV12-3 or TRBV12-4 and J usage is TRBJ2-1; perhaps TRBD2 as D (6 bases). V was trimmed by 6 bases and J by 10 bases, leaving 10 bases between them. The CDR3 length is 11 residues. The CDR3 here is CASSLAMEQFF. The CDR3 bases are TGTGCCAGCAGCCTAGCGATGGAGCAGTTCTTC.

This chain links TRBV10-3 with TRBJ2-7; the match to TRBD2 covers 7 bases. Germline assignment: CDR1 ENHRY and CDR2 SYGVKD. V dropped 6 bases and J dropped 5; count of bases not matched to a gene: 7. The CDR3 has 13 amino acids. The CDR3 spells CAIRGGSRNEQYF. The CDR3 region has the DNA TGTGCCATCAGGGGCGGGAGTAGAAACGAGCAGTACTTC.

This clone was seen only once. The V gene is TRBV5-1, the J gene TRBJ1-4; a possible D gene is TRBD1 (6 bases). This CDR3 contains 13 residues. Germline V gives CDR1 SGHRS, CDR2 YFSETQ. Trimming removed 4 bases from V and 5 bases from J, with 9 bases in between. The CDR3 sequence is CASSPDRNEKLFF. The CDR3 nucleotides are TGCGCCAGCAGCCCCGACAGGAATGAAAAACTGTTTTTT.

The chain carries TRBV12-3 or TRBV12-4 and TRBJ2-7; D is undetermined. This CDR3 contains 12 residues. The germline V and J ends were trimmed by 3 bases and 2 bases, with 5 bases remaining between them. CDR3 sequence (DNA): TGTGCCAGCAGTTTGCATGCCTACGAGCAGTACTTC. Protein: CASSLHAYEQYF.

The V gene is TRBV4-3, the J gene TRBJ2-7; 9 nucleotides align to TRBD2. V lost 0 bases and J lost 9; bases outside the gene matches: 6. Per germline, CDR1 LGHNA and CDR2 YSLEER. The length of the CDR3 is 14 residues. The CDR3 DNA follows: TGCGCCAGCAGCCAAGATTCGGCGGGAGGGGGGCAGTACTTC. Amino acid sequence: CASSQDSAGGGQYF.

The V and J genes are TRBV12-3 or TRBV12-4 and TRBJ2-7; possibly TRBD1 for D (6 bases). The CDR3 is 12 amino acids. V lost 7 bases, J lost 4 bases, and 11 bases lay in between. The DNA of the CDR3 is TGTGCCAGCACCCACACAGGGTACGAGCAGTACTTC. It encodes CASTHTGYEQYF.

V usage is TRBV18 and J usage is TRBJ2-2, with TRBD1 as a possible D gene (6 bases). Trimming pared 3 bases from V and 6 bases from J, leaving 14 bases between. The CDR3 is made up of 15 amino acids. Germline CDR1 reads KGHSH; CDR2 reads LQKENI. In DNA form, the CDR3 reads TGTGCCAGCTCACCCCAGGGGTCGCCGGCCGGGGAGCTGTTTTTT. It specifies CASSPQGSPAGELFF. The variable domain in full, completed from reference TRBV18 and TRBJ2-2, reads NAGVMQNPRHLVRRRGQEARLRCSPMKGHSHVYWYRQLPEEGLKFMVYLQKENIIDESGMPKERFSAEFPKEGPSILRIQQVVRGDSAAYFCASSPQGSPAGELFFGEGSRLTVL.

The chain employs TRBV7-2 and TRBJ2-7, with 9 nucleotides matching TRBD1. Germline-derived CDR1 and CDR2 are SGHTA and FQGNSA. Unmatched junction bases numbered 13, after V lost 6 bases and J lost 7 bases. There are 15 residues in the CDR3. The CDR3 region is CASSTRGQGLWEQYF. The CDR3 DNA reads as TGTGCCAGCAGTACTCGCGGACAGGGGTTGTGGGAGCAGTACTTC. Complete variable domain (other parts from reference TRBV7-2 and TRBJ2-7): GAGVSQSPSNKVTEKGKDVELRCDPISGHTALYWYRQSLGQGLEFLIYFQGNSAPDKSGLPSDRFSAERTGGSVSTLTIQRTQQEDSAVYLCASSTRGQGLWEQYFGPGTRLTVT.

The V call is TRBV7-9, the J call TRBJ1-1; D unresolved. Germline V CDR1 and CDR2: SEHNR, FQNEAQ (reference sequence). Trimming pared 3 bases from V and 1 base from J, leaving 9 bases between. This CDR3 is built from 14 residues. The CDR3 DNA reads TGTGCCAGCAGCTTGACGGTAGGGAACACTGAAGCTTTCTTT. Translating gives CASSLTVGNTEAFF.

The CDR3 is CATSRDPTRGNEQYF. In DNA form, the CDR3 reads TGTGCCACCAGCAGAGATCCAACTAGGGGAAACGAGCAGTACTTC. This sequence joins TRBV15 and TRBJ2-7, with D perhaps given as TRBD1 or TRBD2 (5 bases each). V lost 0 bases and J lost 5, with 14 bases in between. Germline V lookup: CDR1 LNHNV, CDR2 YYDKDF (reference sequence). The CDR3 is made up of 15 amino acids.

The V gene is TRBV4-1, the J gene TRBJ2-7; 7 bases fit TRBD1. With V trimmed by 2 bases and J by 0 bases, 13 bases remained unmatched. The length of the CDR3 is 18 residues. Germline V gene sequence: CDR1 MGHRA, CDR2 YSYEKL. CDR3 DNA: TGCGCCAGCAGCCAATTTCAGTTGGTCCGGGACAGCTCCTACGAGCAGTACTTC. This gives the protein CASSQFQLVRDSSYEQYF.

CDR3 bases: TGTGCCAGCAGCACAGGTCAACAAGAGACCCAGTACTTC. It yields the protein CASSTGQQETQYF. The chain employs TRBV28 and TRBJ2-5; D possibly corresponds to TRBD1 (5 bases). Germline loops: CDR1 MDHEN, CDR2 SYDVKM. V lost 6 bases and J lost 2, with 10 bases in between. This CDR3 is built from 13 residues.

This clone has a handful of counts. The J gene is TRBJ2-2, the V gene TRBV6-2 or TRBV6-3; no definite D call. With 2 bases removed from V and 6 bases from J, the gap between germline ends came to 7 bases. Looked up from germline, CDR1 is MNHEY and CDR2 is SVGEGT. The CDR3 runs 13 residues. The CDR3: CASSYGISGELFF. Here the CDR3 DNA reads TGTGCCAGCAGTTACGGGATTTCCGGGGAGCTGTTTTTT.

The chain links TRBV12-3 or TRBV12-4 to TRBJ2-1, with D perhaps TRBD2 (6 bases). CDR3 length equals 12 residues. Trimming stripped 5 bases from V and 14 bases from J, with 16 bases between. For the CDR3, the DNA is TGTGCCAGCAGTCGGGACTCCCCGTTGAAGTTCTTC. Translating gives CASSRDSPLKFF.

The chain has TRBV9 and TRBJ2-7; D may be TRBD1 (5 bases). V gave up 0 bases and J gave up 0 bases, with 13 bases separating them. The germline V gene has CDR1 SGDLS and CDR2 YYNGEE. This CDR3 comprises 16 residues. The CDR3 coding sequence is TGTGCCAGCAGCGTAGAGGCAGGGTTTCACTCCTACGAGCAGTACTTC. Its protein product is CASSVEAGFHSYEQYF.

The J gene is TRBJ2-5, the V gene TRBV19; D is perhaps TRBD1 (6 bases). The V end was cut by 7 bases, the J end by 1 base, with 16 bases between. The CDR3 runs 15 residues. The V gene's germline CDR1 is LNHDA and CDR2 SQIVND (reference sequence). DNA of the CDR3: TGTGCCAGTATGGGGGCAGGGGATTTCCAAGAGACCCAGTACTTC. This codes for CASMGAGDFQETQYF.

The V and J genes are TRBV6-5 and TRBJ2-3, with 8 bases that match TRBD2. Germline CDR1 MNHEY, CDR2 SVGAGI. V was clipped by 7 bases and J by 5 bases; unmatched bases: 11. This CDR3 has 15 residues. CDR3 coding DNA: TGTGCCAGCACCATTAGCGGGGTGCTTCGAGATACGCAGTATTTT. It is translated as CASTISGVLRDTQYF.

This chain joins TRBV30 and TRBJ1-5, with D uncertain. The CDR3 is 13 residues long. With 2 bases removed from V and 5 bases from J, the gap between germline ends came to 10 bases. The V gene's germline CDR1 is GTSNPN and CDR2 SVGIG (reference sequence). The CDR3 DNA sequence: TGTGCCTGGAGTTCGGGTTTGGATCAGCCCCAGCATTTT. Translation: CAWSSGLDQPQHF.

This clone was seen just once. V is TRBV1 and J is TRBJ2-3; TRBD2, the table's D call, lacks a check against the DNA. TRBV1 has pseudogene status. The CDR3 has 12 amino acids. CDR3 DNA: TGCACCACCTGGAGGAGAACAGATACGCAGTATTTT. Amino acid sequence: CTTWRRTDTQYF.